One and the same sample provided the 29 T cell receptor beta chains below, sequenced in a study of shared clonotypes between healthy human individuals. Only in-frame clones appear in the TCRdb table, and some are missing; sequencing was by immunoSEQ multiplex PCR. The repertoire has 2,500,000 or so clones, more than 80% of them found once; the top ten carry under 0.15%. Sequencing was performed on naive CD4+ T cells sorted from blood. Specified subset: CD45RA+ positively selected. Receptors originate from a young man in good health.

The chain employs TRBV11-2 and TRBJ1-6, with no clear D. This CDR3 has 12 residues. With 5 bases removed from V and 9 bases from J, the gap between germline ends came to 8 bases. Germline V lookup: CDR1 SGHAT, CDR2 FQNNGV. The CDR3 sequence is CASSPGGSPLHF. For the CDR3, the DNA is TGTGCCAGCAGCCCCGGAGGTTCACCCCTCCACTTT.

The J gene is TRBJ2-3, the V gene TRBV2; D possibly corresponds to TRBD1 (6 bases). Trimming removed 7 bases at V and 3 bases at J, with 14 bases between. The germline V gene has CDR1 SNHLY and CDR2 FYNNEI. The CDR3 extends over 14 amino acids. CDR3 in amino acids: CASIFNTGTDTQYF. CDR3 DNA sequence: TGTGCCAGCATATTTAATACAGGGACAGATACGCAGTATTTT.

The chain carries TRBV28 and TRBJ1-5; 7 bases are shared with TRBD1. The germline CDR1 and CDR2 sequences are MDHEN and SYDVKM. After removal of 3 bases from V and 3 bases from J, the junction contained 8 bases not matched to a gene. This CDR3 has 16 residues. The CDR3 DNA sequence: TGTGCCAGCAGTTTCGGGTACAGGGGCCCCAATCAGCCCCAGCATTTT. Encoded protein: CASSFGYRGPNQPQHF.

To note about this clone: The sample carries other DNA sequences with the same CDR3. The V call is TRBV28, the J call TRBJ1-5; maybe TRBD1 (5 bases). Between the trimmed V and J ends, which lost 6 bases and 1 base, there was a span of 10 bases. Germline loops: CDR1 MDHEN, CDR2 SYDVKM. This CDR3 region has 14 residues. The DNA for the CDR3 is TGTGCCAGCAGGTCGGGGGGGAGCAATCAGCCCCAGCATTTT. It translates to CASRSGGSNQPQHF.

This chain links TRBV7-9 with TRBJ1-6; tentative D call: TRBD1 (6 bases). Germline V gene sequence: CDR1 SEHNR, CDR2 FQNEAQ (reference sequence). This CDR3 contains 15 residues. V was clipped by 1 base and J by 7 bases, with 11 bases between them. CDR3 protein: CASSLVIGGNSPLHF. The CDR3 DNA reads as TGTGCCAGCAGCTTAGTTATAGGGGGAAATTCACCCCTCCACTTT.

This clone turned up a few times. This chain joins TRBV28 and TRBJ1-5; D unresolved. CDR1 MDHEN and CDR2 SYDVKM come from the germline V gene. The CDR3 has 14 residues. V was cut by 5 bases and J by 1 base, with 9 bases left in between. For the CDR3, the DNA is TGTGCCAGCAGTCTCACGATAAGCAATCAGCCCCAGCATTTT. Translating it yields CASSLTISNQPQHF.

The V gene is TRBV15, the J gene TRBJ1-2; D perhaps matches TRBD1 (5 bases). Between the trimmed V and J ends, which lost 1 base and 6 bases, there was a span of 18 bases. This CDR3 region has 16 residues. Looked up from germline, CDR1 is LNHNV and CDR2 is YYDKDF (reference sequence). For the CDR3, the DNA is TGTGCCACCAGCAGAGGCGGCACAGGTAGGTGGAATGGCTACACCTTC. It encodes CATSRGGTGRWNGYTF.

J is TRBJ1-2 and V is TRBV5-5; TRBD1 aligns across 11 bases. The CDR3 has 13 amino acids. Germline-derived CDR1 and CDR2 are SGHKS and YYEKEE (reference sequence). J gave up 6 bases and V 3 bases, and 1 base lay outside the gene matches. The CDR3: CASSSDRGHGYTF. CDR3 in DNA: TGTGCCAGCAGCTCGGACAGGGGGCATGGCTACACCTTC.

V usage is TRBV4-2 and J usage is TRBJ2-2, with TRBD2 matching over 15 bases. The germline gives CDR1 LGHNA, CDR2 YNFKEQ. The CDR3 loop spans 19 amino acids. Trimming removed 1 base from V and 2 bases from J; junction bases left unmatched: 5. For the CDR3, the DNA is TGTGCCAGCAGCCAAGCCGGGACTAGCGGGGGGAGAAACACCGGGGAGCTGTTTTTT. This sequence encodes CASSQAGTSGGRNTGELFF.

The V call is TRBV27, the J call TRBJ1-6, with D tentatively TRBD1 (5 bases). With 0 bases removed from V and 8 bases from J, the gap between germline ends came to 11 bases. The CDR3 is 15 residues long. Germline assignment: CDR1 MNHEY and CDR2 SMNVEV (reference sequence). The CDR3 protein is CASSLSVGVDSPLHF. The DNA of the CDR3 is TGTGCCAGCAGTTTATCGGTAGGGGTGGATTCACCCCTCCACTTT.

The chain is built from TRBV5-1 and TRBJ2-2, with 7 positions matching TRBD1. Trimming cost V 6 bases and J 6 bases; bases outside gene matches: 8. Germline assignment: CDR1 SGHRS and CDR2 YFSETQ. The CDR3 loop spans 14 amino acids. The CDR3 region is CASTHGQGAGELFF. The CDR3 DNA reads TGCGCCAGCACCCATGGGCAGGGGGCCGGGGAGCTGTTTTTT. The variable domain in full, completed from reference TRBV5-1 and TRBJ2-2, reads KAGVTQTPRYLIKTRGQQVTLSCSPISGHRSVSWYQQTPGQGLQFLFEYFSETQRNKGNFPGRFSGRQFSNSRSEMNVSTLELGDSALYLCASTHGQGAGELFFGEGSRLTVL.

The rearrangement links TRBV7-3 to TRBJ1-6; tentatively, D is TRBD1 (5 bases). CDR1 is SGHTA and CDR2 is FQGTGA in the germline V gene. The CDR3 covers 16 residues. V lost 4 bases, J lost 0 bases, and 10 bases lay in between. The CDR3 DNA follows: TGTGCCAGCAGCTCACGACAGAGCTCCTATAATTCACCCCTCCACTTT. It translates to CASSSRQSSYNSPLHF.

The chain uses TRBV7-9 and TRBJ1-1; 9 nucleotides match TRBD1. V trimming: 5 bases; J trimming: 6 bases; junction bases outside the gene matches: 10. The V gene's germline CDR1 is SEHNR and CDR2 FQNEAQ (reference sequence). CDR3 length: 15 residues. Here the CDR3 DNA reads TGTGCCAGCAGCCCGGGACAGGGACGGACGGCTGAAGCTTTCTTT. This encodes CASSPGQGRTAEAFF.

Turning to this clone: In the same sample, other DNA sequences code for this CDR3. V is TRBV7-9 and J is TRBJ2-1; D uncertain. V gave up 3 bases and J gave up 5 bases, with 5 bases separating them. This CDR3 contains 12 residues. Per germline, CDR1 SEHNR and CDR2 FQNEAQ (reference sequence). CDR3 sequence reads: CASSLDHNEQFF. The CDR3, as DNA: TGTGCCAGCAGCTTGGACCACAATGAGCAGTTCTTC.

The chain couples TRBV18 to TRBJ2-3; 9 bases match TRBD2. Germline trimming cut 1 base from V and 1 base from J; bases unmatched to any gene: 3. Germline CDR1 is KGHSH and CDR2 is LQKENI. The CDR3 is 16 residues long. For the CDR3, the DNA is TGTGCCAGCTCACCACGTCCTAGCGGGGGCACAGATACGCAGTATTTT. This translates into CASSPRPSGGTDTQYF.

The rearrangement links TRBV9 to TRBJ2-1, with D unclear. The germline V gene has CDR1 SGDLS and CDR2 YYNGEE. Trimming left V 4 bases short and J 2 bases short, with 7 bases between. The CDR3 loop spans 13 amino acids. CDR3: CASSPLPYNEQFF. The DNA for the CDR3 is TGTGCCAGCAGCCCTCTACCCTACAATGAGCAGTTCTTC.

V gene TRBV7-9 combines with J gene TRBJ2-5; D is tentatively TRBD1 or TRBD2 (5 bases each). V lost 5 bases, J lost 4 bases, and 20 bases lay in between. The V gene's germline CDR1 is SEHNR and CDR2 FQNEAQ (reference sequence). CDR3 length: 16 amino acids. Here the CDR3 DNA reads TGTGCCAGCAGCACAAGTCTTCCGTGGGGACCAGAGACCCAGTACTTC. It codes for CASSTSLPWGPETQYF.

The chain joins TRBV6-5 to TRBJ1-5; D gene ambiguous. Germline V gives CDR1 MNHEY, CDR2 SVGAGI. The CDR3 loop spans 15 amino acids. V was shortened by 4 bases and J by 0 bases, with 10 bases between the two germline ends. This chain's CDR3 is CASSSHRDSNQPQHF. CDR3 DNA: TGTGCCAGCAGTTCCCACAGAGATAGCAATCAGCCCCAGCATTTT.

The V and J genes are TRBV10-3 and TRBJ2-5, with TRBD2 as a possible D gene (6 bases). The CDR3 length is 15 residues. Deletions cut 0 bases from V and 4 bases from J, with 12 bases between. The germline CDR1 and CDR2 sequences are ENHRY and SYGVKD. CDR3 in amino acids: CAISESVEGLETQYF. CDR3 sequence (DNA): TGTGCCATCAGTGAGTCCGTGGAGGGGCTAGAGACCCAGTACTTC.

The rearrangement uses TRBV28 and TRBJ1-5; D remains unclear. The CDR3 length is 13 residues. Trimming cost V 6 bases and J 0 bases, with 6 bases left between them. The germline V gene has CDR1 MDHEN and CDR2 SYDVKM. CDR3 DNA: TGTGCCAGCAGGGGCTCTAGCAATCAGCCCCAGCATTTT. This codes for CASRGSSNQPQHF.

The gene calls are TRBV9 and TRBJ2-2; D gene ambiguous. From germline, CDR1 is SGDLS and CDR2 YYNGEE. The length of the CDR3 is 13 residues. V lost 3 bases to trimming and J lost 5 bases, with 8 bases between them. In DNA form, the CDR3 reads TGTGCCAGCAGCGCGGACGTGACCGGGGAGCTGTTTTTT. Protein sequence: CASSADVTGELFF.

This chain connects TRBV6-4 to TRBJ2-3; D call uncertain. Germline assignment: CDR1 MRHNA and CDR2 SNTAGT. V lost 7 bases and J 2 bases, leaving 10 bases between the germline ends. CDR3 size: 13 residues. In DNA form, the CDR3 reads TGTGCCAGCATTCCCCCCCACACAGATACGCAGTATTTT. Its translation: CASIPPHTDTQYF.

The chain joins TRBV28 to TRBJ1-1; D possibly corresponds to TRBD1 (5 bases). This CDR3 is 19 amino acids long. Germline CDR1 is MDHEN and CDR2 is SYDVKM. V lost 5 bases and J 0 bases, leaving 25 bases between the germline ends. The chain's CDR3 is CASSVPHGAAVIMNTEAFF. In DNA, the CDR3 is TGTGCCAGCAGTGTTCCCCACGGGGCGGCAGTTATCATGAACACTGAAGCTTTCTTT.

The chain couples TRBV18 to TRBJ1-4, with D unclear. V lost 0 bases and J lost 5, with 10 bases in between. The CDR3 is 15 residues long. In germline, CDR1 is KGHSH, CDR2 LQKENI. The CDR3 nucleotides read TGTGCCAGCTCACCACCGAGCCGGGAGAATGAAAAACTGTTTTTT. Its translation is CASSPPSRENEKLFF.

The chain employs TRBV6-5 and TRBJ2-1, with TRBD1 matching over 9 bases. V lost 2 bases, J lost 10 bases, and 12 bases stayed unmatched. Germline lookup yields CDR1 MNHEY and CDR2 SVGAGI. The CDR3 totals 16 residues. The CDR3, as DNA: TGTGCCAGCAGTTACCCCGGGACAGGGTCGGGGAAGGAGCAGTTCTTC. Translation gives CASSYPGTGSGKEQFF.

The V gene is TRBV7-2, the J gene TRBJ1-1; D gene unclear. Germline CDR1 is SGHTA and CDR2 is FQGNSA. The CDR3 totals 15 residues. Trimming left V 5 bases short and J 0 bases short, with 13 bases between. The CDR3 here is CASSPQAVMNTEAFF. The CDR3 DNA reads as TGTGCCAGCAGCCCTCAGGCGGTCATGAACACTGAAGCTTTCTTT. Variable domain in full (rest from reference TRBV7-2 and TRBJ1-1): GAGVSQSPSNKVTEKGKDVELRCDPISGHTALYWYRQSLGQGLEFLIYFQGNSAPDKSGLPSDRFSAERTGGSVSTLTIQRTQQEDSAVYLCASSPQAVMNTEAFFGQGTRLTVV.

J is TRBJ2-7 and V is TRBV2, with D unclear. Trimming cost V 4 bases and J 2 bases, with 9 bases left between them. Germline CDR1 is SNHLY and CDR2 is FYNNEI. This CDR3 spans 13 amino acids. CDR3: CASSGQQTYEQYF. CDR3 in DNA: TGTGCCAGCAGTGGTCAACAGACCTACGAGCAGTACTTC.

The CDR3 nucleotides are TGTGCCAGCAGCTTGACAGGGCGAAATGAAAAACTGTTTTTT. Its protein is CASSLTGRNEKLFF. The chain links TRBV7-2 to TRBJ1-4; 7 bases match TRBD1. J lost 5 bases, V lost 3 bases, and 3 bases had no gene match. The CDR3 runs 14 residues. The germline V gene encodes CDR1 SGHTA and CDR2 FQGNSA.

The rearrangement links TRBV5-5 to TRBJ2-4; D ambiguous. The V and J ends lost 1 base and 13 bases respectively, with 12 bases between them. Per the germline V gene, CDR1 is SGHKS and CDR2 is YYEKEE (reference sequence). The CDR3 has 12 residues. The CDR3 DNA follows: TGTGCCAGCAGCTTGCCGCAGCCTAAGCAGTACTTC. Protein sequence: CASSLPQPKQYF.